This TCR beta chain was captured in a study of TIL therapy for anti-PD-1-resistant metastatic lung cancer. The CDR3 consists of 13 residues. V lost 7 bases, J lost 4 bases, and 5 bases stayed unmatched. CDR1 is SGHRS, CDR2 YFSETQ, per germline. This clone appeared a few times. Time point defined: pre-treatment sample, taken before nivolumab and TIL therapy. Sequencing used immunoSEQ v3. Only in-frame clones appear in the TCRdb table, and some are missing; sequencing was by immunoSEQ multiplex PCR. This sample has fewer than 60,000 clones, with 80% to 90% found just once. This rearrangement joins TRBV5-1 to TRBJ1-5; 7 bases line up with TRBD1. This TCR was sampled from a person between 30 and 79 years old with non-small cell lung cancer. This material consisted of blood, taken at baseline. The CDR3 DNA sequence: TGCGCCAGCCCAGGGGGTGGGAATCAGCCCCAGCATTTT. Translating gives CASPGGGNQPQHF.